Each of the 27 T cell receptor beta chains below was sequenced from the same sample in a study of PD-1 blockade in classical Hodgkin lymphoma. Time point specified: cycle 4 day 1 (C4D1), after 6 weeks of nivolumab. There was relapse after autologous stem cell transplantation in every patient, and there was variation in brentuximab vedotin exposure. Assay used: immunoSEQ multiplex PCR; TCRdb lists only in-frame clones, some missing. The table shows 50,000 or so clones, with 90% occurring only once. Sequenced here: peripheral blood mononuclear cells (PBMCs), sampled before the fourth cycle of nivolumab. The receptors were gathered from a human donor with classical Hodgkin lymphoma.

V gene TRBV18 combines with J gene TRBJ2-5; a weak D match, TRBD2 (6 bases). V was pared by 2 bases and J by 5 bases, with 27 bases between. The CDR3 loop spans 19 amino acids. Germline CDR1 is KGHSH and CDR2 is LQKENI. The CDR3 DNA sequence: TGTGCCAGCTCACCAACGGGACTTCGGGAAGGACGGGTTCAGGAGACCCAGTACTTC. This codes for CASSPTGLREGRVQETQYF. The whole variable domain, remainder taken from reference TRBV18 and TRBJ2-5, is NAGVMQNPRHLVRRRGQEARLRCSPMKGHSHVYWYRQLPEEGLKFMVYLQKENIIDESGMPKERFSAEFPKEGPSILRIQQVVRGDSAAYFCASSPTGLREGRVQETQYFGPGTRLLVL.

The V call is TRBV27, the J call TRBJ2-3; 12 bases map to TRBD2. This CDR3 is 19 amino acids long. J gave up 2 bases and V 8 bases, and 17 bases lay outside the gene matches. Germline loops: CDR1 MNHEY, CDR2 SMNVEV (reference sequence). Here the CDR3 DNA reads TGTGCCAGCCGGGGGGGAGGGCGACTAGCGGGAGCACACACAGATACGCAGTATTTT. The encoded protein is CASRGGGRLAGAHTDTQYF.

With respect to this clone: One end of the junction does not line up with germline, which may come from a read error. The V call is TRBV11-2, the J call TRBJ2-7; unclear D gene. Germline V CDR1 and CDR2: SGHAT, FQNNGV. The CDR3 runs 15 residues. CDR3 DNA: TGTGCCATCAGCCCCTCGTCAGGAGCAGGCTACGAGCAGTACTTC. Its protein is CAISPSSGAGYEQYF.

The gene calls are TRBV9 and TRBJ2-3; TRBD2 aligns across 15 bases. Trimming at V came to 4 bases and at J to 4 bases, leaving 19 bases not matched to a gene. The CDR3 covers 21 residues. Germline CDR1 is SGDLS and CDR2 is YYNGEE. Here the CDR3 reads CASSSATGLAGGRKPADTQYF. The CDR3 coding sequence is TGTGCCAGCAGCTCGGCCACTGGACTAGCGGGAGGGCGAAAACCCGCAGATACGCAGTATTTT.

This rearrangement joins TRBV12-5 to TRBJ1-1; TRBD1 aligns across 9 bases. The CDR3 covers 16 residues. V was pared by 4 bases and J by 7 bases, with 13 bases of the junction left unmatched. Germline CDR1 is LGHNT and CDR2 is FRNRAP. The CDR3 region has the DNA TGTGCTAGTGGTTCCTCTCCGGGACAGGGAATAGTTGAAGCTTTCTTT. Translated: CASGSSPGQGIVEAFF.

The chain joins TRBV5-1 to TRBJ2-7; 7 bases map to TRBD1. CDR1 and CDR2 from the germline V gene are SGHRS and YFSETQ. The V segment lost 5 bases and the J segment 2 bases; nucleotides outside the gene matches: 4. CDR3 size: 13 residues. The CDR3 sequence is CASSPTGTYEQYF. The CDR3 DNA is TGCGCCAGCAGTCCGACAGGGACCTACGAGCAGTACTTC.

V usage is TRBV7-6 and J usage is TRBJ2-1; the D call may be TRBD1 or TRBD2 (6 bases each). Germline V gene lookup returns CDR1 SGHVS and CDR2 FNYEAQ. V was shortened by 5 bases and J by 8 bases, with 16 bases between the two germline ends. This CDR3 spans 14 amino acids. This chain's CDR3 is CASSQRGHTHEQFF. CDR3 coding DNA: TGTGCCAGCAGCCAACGGGGGCATACACATGAGCAGTTCTTC.

The chain carries TRBV7-9 and TRBJ1-1; possible D gene TRBD1, 6 bases. Trimming removed 1 base from V and 1 base from J, with 16 bases in between. This CDR3 is 17 amino acids long. Germline lookup yields CDR1 SEHNR and CDR2 FQNEAQ (reference sequence). For the CDR3, the DNA is TGTGCCAGCAGCTTAGGTCCCGGGGGGCGAAGGAACACTGAAGCTTTCTTT. It encodes CASSLGPGGRRNTEAFF.

V is TRBV6-5 and J is TRBJ2-7; D remains ambiguous. CDR1 and CDR2 from the germline V gene are MNHEY and SVGAGI. V dropped 5 bases and J dropped 4 bases, with 6 bases sitting between them. This CDR3 region has 11 residues. CDR3 DNA sequence: TGTGCCAGCAGTACAACTTACGAGCAGTACTTC. Its protein is CASSTTYEQYF.

The chain couples TRBV12-5 to TRBJ1-2; D is unresolved. The length of the CDR3 is 11 residues. Germline V gives CDR1 LGHNT, CDR2 FRNRAP. The germline V and J ends were trimmed by 2 bases and 8 bases, with 6 bases remaining between them. The CDR3 DNA sequence: TGTGCTAGTGGTTTGAGGGCGGGCTACACCTTC. This sequence encodes CASGLRAGYTF.

This chain uses TRBV7-8 with TRBJ1-5; no clear D. There are 20 residues in the CDR3. Germline V gives CDR1 SGHVS, CDR2 FQNEAQ. V gave up 2 bases and J gave up 3 bases, with 26 bases separating them. This CDR3 is CASSLFGWVGWQTFNQPQHF. CDR3 sequence (DNA): TGTGCCAGCAGCTTATTCGGGTGGGTTGGGTGGCAGACCTTCAATCAGCCCCAGCATTTT. Drawing the rest from reference TRBV7-8 and TRBJ1-5, the complete variable domain is GAGVSQSPRYKVAKRGQDVALRCDPISGHVSLFWYQQALGQGPEFLTYFQNEAQLDKSGLPSDRFFAERPEGSVSTLKIQRTQQEDSAVYLCASSLFGWVGWQTFNQPQHFGDGTRLSIL.

The chain recombines TRBV30 with TRBJ2-3; 8 bases fit TRBD2. CDR3 length: 15 amino acids. Germline V CDR1 and CDR2: GTSNPN, SVGIG (reference sequence). The V and J ends lost 0 bases and 6 bases, in that order; junction bases with no gene match: 8. CDR3 nucleotides: TGTGCCTGGAGTGTCATAGCGGGATCGTCGGATACGCAGTATTTT. It specifies CAWSVIAGSSDTQYF.

The chain joins TRBV5-1 to TRBJ2-7, with TRBD2 matching 8 bases. Germline CDR1 reads SGHRS; CDR2 reads YFSETQ. The CDR3 has 16 residues. V lost 0 bases and J lost 2; bases outside the gene matches: 7. As DNA, the CDR3 is TGCGCCAGCAGCTTGGGTCCCGCGGGAGGTCCCTACGAGCAGTACTTC. It encodes CASSLGPAGGPYEQYF.

The chain joins TRBV30 to TRBJ2-7, with 8 bases lining up with TRBD1. Losses at the gene ends were 0 bases for V and 8 bases for J; bases not matched to a gene: 15. Germline V gene sequence: CDR1 GTSNPN, CDR2 SVGIG (reference sequence). The CDR3 has 16 residues. This CDR3 reads CAWSVTKTGDLGQQYF. CDR3 coding DNA: TGTGCCTGGAGTGTAACCAAGACAGGGGACCTCGGACAGCAGTACTTC.

J is TRBJ2-7 and V is TRBV6-5, with D possibly TRBD2 on 5 matching bases. Germline CDR1 is MNHEY and CDR2 is SVGAGI. This CDR3 contains 16 residues. Trimming pared 2 bases from V and 1 base from J, leaving 15 bases between. The CDR3 nucleotides read TGTGCCAGCAGTTACGATGCCCTAGCTGGGTCCTACGAGCAGTACTTC. This codes for CASSYDALAGSYEQYF.

V gene TRBV6-1 combines with J gene TRBJ1-1, with 7 positions matching TRBD1. Trimming cost V 10 bases and J 11 bases; bases outside gene matches: 19. This CDR3 contains 14 residues. Germline V gene sequence: CDR1 MNHNS, CDR2 SASEGT. The CDR3 DNA reads as TGTGCCACCATGGGGTTGGCGGGACAGAATTTTGCTTTCTTT. It encodes CATMGLAGQNFAFF.

This sequence joins TRBV28 and TRBJ2-2, with 8 bases aligning to TRBD1. The CDR3 is made up of 14 amino acids. The germline V gene has CDR1 MDHEN and CDR2 SYDVKM. As DNA, the CDR3 is TGTGGGATAAGGGACAGGCGGAACACCGGGGAGCTGTTTTTT. This codes for CGIRDRRNTGELFF. The full variable domain, rest sourced from reference TRBV28 and TRBJ2-2, is DVKVTQSSRYLVKRTGEKVFLECVQDMDHENMFWYRQDPGLGLRLIYFSYDVKMKEKGDIPEGYSVSREKKERFSLILESASTNQTSMYLCGIRDRRNTGELFFGEGSRLTVL.

This chain links TRBV4-2 with TRBJ2-3; TRBD2 aligns across 13 bases. Germline assignment: CDR1 LGHNA and CDR2 YNFKEQ. The CDR3 covers 16 residues. The V and J ends lost 6 bases and 2 bases, in that order; junction bases with no gene match: 5. The CDR3 region has the DNA TGTGCCAGCAGACCCGGGACTAGCGGGGCCACAGATACGCAGTATTTT. Its protein is CASRPGTSGATDTQYF.

The chain combines TRBV28 with TRBJ2-7, with TRBD2 matching over 15 bases. This CDR3 comprises 13 residues. V gave up 10 bases and J gave up 6 bases; unmatched junction bases: 4. Germline CDR1 MDHEN, CDR2 SYDVKM. The DNA of the CDR3 is TGTGCCAACGGACTAGCGGGAGGGAGCGAGCAGTACTTC. Its protein product is CANGLAGGSEQYF.

The chain uses TRBV14 and TRBJ2-5, with D maybe TRBD2 (5 bases). Germline CDR1 reads SGHDN; CDR2 reads FVKESK. This CDR3 is built from 13 residues. Trimming took 4 bases from V and 2 from J, leaving 8 bases between them. The DNA for the CDR3 is TGTGCCAGCAGCCGAAGACTACAAGAGACCCAGTACTTC. Translating gives CASSRRLQETQYF.

This chain joins TRBV10-1 and TRBJ2-2; 7 bases are a match to TRBD1. Germline V gene lookup returns CDR1 WNHNN and CDR2 SYGVQD (reference sequence). The CDR3 runs to 15 residues. Trimming took 6 bases from V and 0 from J; bases not matched to a gene: 4. For the CDR3, the DNA is TGCGCCAGCAGACCGGGACAGCCGAACACCGGGGAGCTGTTTTTT. This codes for CASRPGQPNTGELFF.

This clone was seen a few times. The rearrangement uses TRBV6-1 and TRBJ1-1; D might be TRBD1 (5 bases). CDR3 length: 13 amino acids. Trimming left V 8 bases short and J 3 bases short, with 13 bases between. Germline V gives CDR1 MNHNS, CDR2 SASEGT. The CDR3 bases are TGTGCCAGCGGTCAATTGGGGGACACTGAAGCTTTCTTT. It translates to CASGQLGDTEAFF.

This chain connects TRBV6-6 to TRBJ2-5, with 9 bases fitting TRBD1. The CDR3 length is 15 residues. Germline lookup yields CDR1 MNHNY and CDR2 SVGAGI (reference sequence). Unmatched junction bases numbered 6, after V lost 5 bases and J lost 2 bases. Written as DNA, the CDR3 is TGTGCCAGCAGTACCGAGACAGGGGGTCAAGAGACCCAGTACTTC. Translated, it gives CASSTETGGQETQYF.

The chain links TRBV18 to TRBJ2-3; the match to TRBD2 covers 13 bases. V was clipped by 1 base and J by 3 bases; unmatched bases: 7. CDR1 is KGHSH and CDR2 is LQKENI in the germline V gene. CDR3 length equals 18 residues. The CDR3 spells CASSPRPRTSGRTDTQYF. CDR3 nucleotide sequence: TGTGCCAGCTCACCACGCCCTCGGACTAGCGGGAGAACAGATACGCAGTATTTT.

V gene TRBV14 combines with J gene TRBJ2-7; D could derive from TRBD1 or TRBD2 (5 bases each). CDR1 and CDR2 from the germline V gene are SGHDN and FVKESK. This CDR3 spans 13 amino acids. Trimming pared 0 bases from V and 6 bases from J, leaving 9 bases between. CDR3 loop: CASSQERGAEQYF. The CDR3 DNA is TGTGCCAGCAGCCAAGAACGAGGGGCCGAGCAGTACTTC. Complete variable domain (other parts from reference TRBV14 and TRBJ2-7): EAGVTQFPSHSVIEKGQTVTLRCDPISGHDNLYWYRRVMGKEIKFLLHFVKESKQDESGMPNNRFLAERTGGTYSTLKVQPAELEDSGVYFCASSQERGAEQYFGPGTRLTVT.

This chain links TRBV29-1 with TRBJ2-7; tentatively, D is TRBD2 (6 bases). The ends were cut back, 3 bases at V and 2 bases at J, with 14 bases in the middle. This CDR3 spans 14 amino acids. From germline, CDR1 is SQVTM and CDR2 ANQGSEA. The CDR3 DNA reads as TGCAGCGTTGAGGCGGGGATCCACACCTACGAGCAGTACTTC. It yields the protein CSVEAGIHTYEQYF.

The chain employs TRBV6-1 and TRBJ2-7, with a weak D call TRBD2 (7 bases). Germline V CDR1 and CDR2: MNHNS, SASEGT. Trimming pared 0 bases from V and 6 bases from J, leaving 15 bases between. This CDR3 spans 15 amino acids. The CDR3: CASSEAGEGGSEQYF. In DNA, the CDR3 is TGTGCCAGCAGTGAAGCGGGGGAGGGGGGGTCCGAGCAGTACTTC.